These 26 T cell receptor beta chains were all obtained from the same sample, sequenced in a study of molecular identifiers for immune sequencing clone quantification. Via MiXCR, TCRdb re-called the PCR reads, giving one row per CDR3 protein. The sample shows about half a million distinct CDR3 sequences, about 25% of them seen only once. Sequenced sample: naive CD8+ T cells from blood, with Jurkat cell RNA spiked in. Described subset: FACS-sorted CD8+CD4-CCR7+CD45RA+ naive T cells. These receptor sequences come from a human donor in good health. Some libraries in this study had Jurkat cell RNA spiked in.

The genes are TRBV7-9 and TRBJ2-3; D ambiguous. This CDR3 contains 12 residues. From germline, CDR1 is SEHNR and CDR2 FQNEAQ (reference sequence). V was shortened by 6 bases and J by 4 bases, with 8 bases between the two germline ends. CDR3 bases: TGTGCCAGCAGGTTTGGCGCAGATACGCAGTATTTT. This sequence encodes CASRFGADTQYF.

This clonotype was counted only a few times. V gene TRBV3-1 combines with J gene TRBJ1-1; the D gene is possibly TRBD1 (6 bases). Trimming removed 0 bases from V and 5 bases from J, with 13 bases in between. The CDR3 sequence is 15 residues long. Germline assignment: CDR1 LGHDT and CDR2 YNNKEL (reference sequence). CDR3 bases: TGTGCCAGCAGCCAAGACGTGCCAAGGGGGACTGAAGCTTTCTTT. This gives the protein CASSQDVPRGTEAFF.

In its sample, this clonotype was seen many times. The chain couples TRBV12-3 or TRBV12-4 to TRBJ2-4; no definite D call. The length of the CDR3 is 14 residues. Between the trimmed V and J ends, which lost 3 bases and 0 bases, there was a span of 6 bases. The CDR3 region is CASSLALAKNIQYF. As DNA, the CDR3 is TGTGCCAGCAGTTTGGCGTTAGCCAAAAACATTCAGTACTTC.

This clonotype has a count of ten or more. The chain has TRBV28 and TRBJ2-3, with 12 bases aligning to TRBD1. The junction had 4 bases not matched to a gene; V was cut back by 4 bases and J by 5 bases. The CDR3 extends over 15 amino acids. The V gene's germline CDR1 is MDHEN and CDR2 SYDVKM. CDR3 region: CASSSGTGGLDTQYF. The CDR3 coding sequence is TGTGCCAGCAGTTCTGGGACAGGGGGCTTAGATACGCAGTATTTT.

The chain carries TRBV11-3 and TRBJ2-1; no clear D. Germline V CDR1 and CDR2: SGHNT, YENEEA. The CDR3 extends over 16 amino acids. The V gene lost 2 bases and the J gene lost 0 bases, with 11 bases spanning the gap. CDR3 nucleotide sequence: TGTGCCAGCAGCTTAAGGTACAGTAGCTCCTACAATGAGCAGTTCTTC. The encoded protein is CASSLRYSSSYNEQFF.

This clonotype was seen a few times. The V gene is TRBV6-2 or TRBV6-3, the J gene TRBJ2-1, with D possibly matching TRBD1 (6 bases). The germline CDR1 and CDR2 sequences are MNHEY and SVGEGT. V lost 2 bases and J lost 4, with 9 bases in between. The CDR3 extends over 14 amino acids. The CDR3 DNA reads TGTGCCAGCAGTTACGGGACACCTTACAATGAGCAGTTCTTC. The encoded protein is CASSYGTPYNEQFF.

As to this clonotype: This may stem from a read error, because a much larger clone lies one nucleotide away. The rearrangement links TRBV28 to TRBJ1-4, with D perhaps TRBD1 (6 bases). Trimming pared 7 bases from V and 5 bases from J, leaving 11 bases between. This CDR3 is built from 13 residues. The germline V gene has CDR1 MDHEN and CDR2 SYDVKM. The CDR3 here is CASNFGGNEKLFF. The CDR3 region has the DNA TGTGCCAGCAATTTTGGGGGCAATGAAAAACTGTTTTTT.

The chain links TRBV6-6 to TRBJ2-4; D not certain. CDR3 length: 11 residues. Trimming shortened V by 7 bases and J by 8 bases, and 9 bases separated the two germline ends. CDR1 and CDR2 (germline): MNHNY, SVGAGI (reference sequence). Here the CDR3 reads CASNHADIQYF. CDR3 coding DNA: TGTGCCAGCAATCATGCGGACATTCAGTACTTC.

The chain recombines TRBV20-1 with TRBJ2-1; D not certain. Trimming removed 6 bases at V and 0 bases at J, with 9 bases between. Germline V gene lookup returns CDR1 DFQATT and CDR2 SNEGSKA (reference sequence). The CDR3 runs to 13 residues. CDR3: CSAQTASYNEQFF. The CDR3 region has the DNA TGCAGTGCGCAGACGGCCTCCTACAATGAGCAGTTCTTC.

In this sample, this clonotype turned up many times. V usage is TRBV13 and J usage is TRBJ2-3; D is perhaps TRBD2 (7 bases). Trimming removed 2 bases from V and 4 bases from J, with 19 bases in between. The germline gives CDR1 PRHDT, CDR2 FYEKMQ (reference sequence). The CDR3 contains 17 residues. The CDR3 bases are TGTGCCAGCAGCTTACTCGGCGGGGGCCAAGACTCAGATACGCAGTATTTT. It yields the protein CASSLLGGGQDSDTQYF.

This clonotype was observed at least ten times. The chain links TRBV7-2 to TRBJ1-1, with D possibly matching TRBD1 (6 bases). The CDR3 runs to 14 residues. V lost 4 bases and J lost 4, with 13 bases in between. In germline, CDR1 is SGHTA, CDR2 FQGNSA. CDR3 nucleotides: TGTGCCAGCAGCTCGGCAACAGGGTTCACTGAAGCTTTCTTT. Its translation is CASSSATGFTEAFF.

This clonotype was seen ten or more times. The chain couples TRBV12-3 or TRBV12-4 to TRBJ2-6, with unresolved D. Trimming pared 3 bases from V and 0 bases from J, leaving 3 bases between. The CDR3 is 14 amino acids. CDR3 region: CASSFISGANVLTF. The CDR3 DNA sequence: TGTGCCAGCAGTTTCATCTCTGGGGCCAACGTCCTGACTTTC.

This clonotype has just one count. One end of the junction does not line up with germline, which may come from a read error. The J gene is TRBJ2-7, the V gene TRBV4-3; no clear D. The CDR3 length is 15 residues. Germline CDR1 LGHNA, CDR2 YSLEER. CDR3 nucleotides: TGCGCCAGCAGCCAAGATGTCGGACCGTCCTACGAGCAGTCCTTC. It translates to CASSQDVGPSYEQSF.

The rearrangement joins TRBV6-2 or TRBV6-3 to TRBJ2-7; D is unresolved. CDR1 MNHEY and CDR2 SVGEGT come from the germline V gene. Trimming shortened V by 5 bases and J by 2 bases, and 13 bases separated the two germline ends. There are 14 residues in the CDR3. DNA for the CDR3: TGTGCCAGCAGTAGCTTGAACAACCCCTACGAGCAGTACTTC. Protein: CASSSLNNPYEQYF.

This clonotype was seen more than once but under ten times. V and J are TRBV19 and TRBJ2-2; 7 bases line up with TRBD1. The CDR3 covers 16 residues. Germline CDR1 is LNHDA and CDR2 is SQIVND (reference sequence). V was pared by 5 bases and J by 0 bases, with 6 bases of the junction left unmatched. This CDR3 is CASSARQGANTGELFF. In nucleotides, the CDR3 is TGTGCCAGTAGTGCCCGACAGGGCGCGAACACCGGGGAGCTGTTTTTT.

Details on this clonotype: No conserved phenylalanine or tryptophan is present at the end of the CDR3, so a read error is the likely explanation. This sequence joins TRBV28 and TRBJ2-7; TRBD2 might be the D (6 bases). V lost 8 bases and J 6 bases, leaving 17 bases between the germline ends. CDR1 and CDR2 (germline): MDHEN, SYDVKM. The CDR3 spans 13 residues. As DNA, the CDR3 is TGTGCCAGCGGGACGGGACTTGGCCCCGAGCAGTACCTC. The encoded protein is CASGTGLGPEQYL.

This clonotype was found a few times. The chain recombines TRBV7-9 with TRBJ1-3; D is undetermined. CDR1 and CDR2 (germline): SEHNR, FQNEAQ (reference sequence). V dropped 3 bases and J dropped 4 bases, with 22 bases sitting between them. The CDR3 totals 18 residues. CDR3 coding DNA: TGTGCCAGCAGCTTTGAGGGCGCGGGCCAACGTTACGGAAACACCATATATTTT. It yields the protein CASSFEGAGQRYGNTIYF.

This clonotype was detected once. This could be a read error, since a much larger clone is one nucleotide away. CDR3 in DNA: TGCACCAGCAGCCAAGACATGGACCGGCGCACAGATACGCAGTATTTT. This sequence encodes CTSSQDMDRRTDTQYF. The genes are TRBV4-3 and TRBJ2-3, with D hard to call. The CDR3 sequence is 16 residues long. Germline V gene data show CDR1 as LGHNA and CDR2 as YSLEER.

This clonotype was recorded many times. The chain joins TRBV7-2 to TRBJ2-7, with TRBD1 as a possible D gene (5 bases). Germline V gives CDR1 SGHTA, CDR2 FQGNSA. The CDR3 contains 14 residues. Trimming took 5 bases from V and 0 from J, leaving 11 bases between them. In nucleotides, the CDR3 is TGTGCCAGCAGCCCAAGGACATTCTCCTACGAGCAGTACTTC. Its protein is CASSPRTFSYEQYF. Drawing the rest from reference TRBV7-2 and TRBJ2-7, the complete variable domain is GAGVSQSPSNKVTEKGKDVELRCDPISGHTALYWYRQSLGQGLEFLIYFQGNSAPDKSGLPSDRFSAERTGGSVSTLTIQRTQQEDSAVYLCASSPRTFSYEQYFGPGTRLTVT.

This clonotype was counted between two and nine times. The CDR3 loop reads CATSDSLAGGITGELFF. DNA of the CDR3: TGTGCCACCAGTGATTCATTAGCGGGAGGAATCACCGGGGAGCTGTTTTTT. The rearrangement links TRBV24-1 to TRBJ2-2, with 10 nucleotides matching TRBD2. The germline V gene has CDR1 KGHDR and CDR2 SFDVKD. Trimming took 2 bases from V and 4 from J; bases not matched to a gene: 6. The CDR3 sequence is 17 residues long.

The chain has TRBV30 and TRBJ1-1; possible D gene TRBD1, 6 bases. The CDR3 is 12 amino acids. CDR1 GTSNPN and CDR2 SVGIG come from the germline V gene (reference sequence). Trimming removed 5 bases at V and 5 bases at J, with 12 bases between. As DNA, the CDR3 is TGTGCCTGGGCGGACAGTCTGACTGAAGCTTTCTTT. It codes for CAWADSLTEAFF. Full variable domain (missing parts from reference TRBV30 and TRBJ1-1): SQTIHQWPATLVQPVGSPLSLECTVEGTSNPNLYWYRQAAGRGLQLLFYSVGIGQISSEVPQNLSASRPQDRQFILSSKKLLLSDSGFYLCAWADSLTEAFFGQGTRLTVV.

The chain combines TRBV27 with TRBJ1-6, with a possible D match to TRBD1 (6 bases). The CDR3 contains 14 residues. V dropped 0 bases and J dropped 8 bases, with 8 bases sitting between them. Per the germline V gene, CDR1 is MNHEY and CDR2 is SMNVEV (reference sequence). The CDR3 DNA reads TGTGCCAGCAGTTTATCCAGGGGAGATTCACCCCTCCACTTT. This sequence encodes CASSLSRGDSPLHF.

The chain recombines TRBV20-1 with TRBJ1-5; TRBD1 matches at 9 bases. CDR1 DFQATT and CDR2 SNEGSKA come from the germline V gene (reference sequence). The length of the CDR3 is 15 residues. V shed 5 bases, J shed 3 bases, and the junction held 8 bases outside the gene matches. CDR3 DNA: TGCAGTGCTGACTCCACAGGGGGCACCAATCAGCCCCAGCATTTT. This sequence encodes CSADSTGGTNQPQHF.

The gene calls are TRBV6-2 or TRBV6-3 and TRBJ1-5; 7 positions agree with TRBD1. In germline, CDR1 is MNHEY, CDR2 SVGEGT. The CDR3 runs 18 residues. Losses at the gene ends were 4 bases for V and 0 bases for J; bases not matched to a gene: 12. Here the CDR3 reads CASSFDRERFCSNQPQHF. CDR3 nucleotide sequence: TGTGCCAGCAGTTTCGACAGGGAAAGATTTTGTAGCAATCAGCCCCAGCATTTT.

This clonotype came up many times. J is TRBJ2-3 and V is TRBV4-1; D tentatively fits TRBD1 or TRBD2 (5 bases each). The CDR3 is 14 amino acids. In germline, CDR1 is MGHRA, CDR2 YSYEKL. V lost 1 base, J lost 5 bases, and 10 bases lay in between. The CDR3 protein is CASSQVPGGDTQYF. The CDR3 nucleotides read TGCGCCAGCAGCCAAGTTCCTGGGGGAGATACGCAGTATTTT.

This clonotype was found a few times. The chain uses TRBV7-6 and TRBJ2-7; 7 bases fit TRBD2. Trimming took 1 base from V and 1 from J; bases not matched to a gene: 7. The CDR3 length is 16 residues. Germline V lookup: CDR1 SGHVS, CDR2 FNYEAQ. CDR3 loop: CASSLEASGISYEQYF. The CDR3 region has the DNA TGTGCCAGCAGCTTAGAAGCTAGCGGAATATCCTACGAGCAGTACTTC.